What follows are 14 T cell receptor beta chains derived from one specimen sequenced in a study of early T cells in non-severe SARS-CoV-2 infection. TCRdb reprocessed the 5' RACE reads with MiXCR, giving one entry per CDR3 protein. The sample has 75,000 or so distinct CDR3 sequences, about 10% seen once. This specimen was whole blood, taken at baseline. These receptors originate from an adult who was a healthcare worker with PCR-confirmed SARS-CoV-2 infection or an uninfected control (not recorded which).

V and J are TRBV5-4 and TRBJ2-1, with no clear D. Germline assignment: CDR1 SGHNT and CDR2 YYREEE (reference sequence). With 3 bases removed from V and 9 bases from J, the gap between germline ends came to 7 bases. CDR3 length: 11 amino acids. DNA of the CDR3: TGTGCCAGCAGCTCAACGGGTGAGCAGTTCTTC. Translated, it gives CASSSTGEQFF. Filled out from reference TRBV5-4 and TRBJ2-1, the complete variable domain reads ETGVTQSPTHLIKTRGQQVTLRCSSQSGHNTVSWYQQALGQGPQFIFQYYREEENGRGNFPPRFSGLQFPNYSSELNVNALELDDSALYLCASSSTGEQFFGPGTRLTVL.

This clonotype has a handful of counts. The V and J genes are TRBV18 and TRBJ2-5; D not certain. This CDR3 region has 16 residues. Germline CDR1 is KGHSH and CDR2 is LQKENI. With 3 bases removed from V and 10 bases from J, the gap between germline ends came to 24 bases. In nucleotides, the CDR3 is TGTGCCAGCTCACCGGTCACGACGTCTGACGAAAGGATCCAGTACTTC. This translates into CASSPVTTSDERIQYF.

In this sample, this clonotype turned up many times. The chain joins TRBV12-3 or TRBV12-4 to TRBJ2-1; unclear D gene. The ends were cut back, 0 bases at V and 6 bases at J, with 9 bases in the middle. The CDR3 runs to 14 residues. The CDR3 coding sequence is TGTGCCAGCAGTTTAGCCCGTGACGGCAATGAGCAGTTCTTC. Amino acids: CASSLARDGNEQFF.

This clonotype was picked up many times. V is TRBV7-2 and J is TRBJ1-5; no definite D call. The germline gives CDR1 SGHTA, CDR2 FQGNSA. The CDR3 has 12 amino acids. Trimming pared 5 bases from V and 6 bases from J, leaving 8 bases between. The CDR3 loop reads CASSPAGQPQHF. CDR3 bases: TGTGCCAGCAGCCCGGCGGGTCAGCCCCAGCATTTT.

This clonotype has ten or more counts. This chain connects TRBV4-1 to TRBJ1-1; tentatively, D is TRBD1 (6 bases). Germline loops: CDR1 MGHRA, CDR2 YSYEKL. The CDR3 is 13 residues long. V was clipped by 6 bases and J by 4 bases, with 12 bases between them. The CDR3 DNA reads TGCGCCAGCAGTCGAGGACAGTCCACTGAAGCTTTCTTT. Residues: CASSRGQSTEAFF.

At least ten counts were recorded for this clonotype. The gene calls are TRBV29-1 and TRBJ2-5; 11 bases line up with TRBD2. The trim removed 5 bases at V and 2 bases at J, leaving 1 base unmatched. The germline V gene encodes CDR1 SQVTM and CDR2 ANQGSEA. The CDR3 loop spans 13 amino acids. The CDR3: CSVSSGGQETQYF. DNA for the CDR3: TGCAGCGTTTCTAGCGGGGGGCAAGAGACCCAGTACTTC.

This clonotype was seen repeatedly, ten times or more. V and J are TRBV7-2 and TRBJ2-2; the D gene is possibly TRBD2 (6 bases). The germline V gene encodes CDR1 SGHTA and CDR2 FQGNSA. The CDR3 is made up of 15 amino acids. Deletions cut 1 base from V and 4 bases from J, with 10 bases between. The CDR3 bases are TGTGCCAGCAGCTTAGGGGACTTCTCCACCGGGGAGCTGTTTTTT. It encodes CASSLGDFSTGELFF.

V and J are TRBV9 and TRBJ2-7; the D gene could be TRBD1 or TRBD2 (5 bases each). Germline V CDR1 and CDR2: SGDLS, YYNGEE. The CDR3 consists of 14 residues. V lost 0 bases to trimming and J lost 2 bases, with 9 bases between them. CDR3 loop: CASSVGDGPYEQYF. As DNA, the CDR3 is TGTGCCAGCAGCGTAGGGGACGGACCCTACGAGCAGTACTTC.

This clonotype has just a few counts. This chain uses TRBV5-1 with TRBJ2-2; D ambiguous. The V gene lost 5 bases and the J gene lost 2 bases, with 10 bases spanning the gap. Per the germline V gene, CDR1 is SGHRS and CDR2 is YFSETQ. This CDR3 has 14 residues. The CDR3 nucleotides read TGCGCCAGCAGAAGGATTGGCAACACCGGGGAGCTGTTTTTT. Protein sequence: CASRRIGNTGELFF.

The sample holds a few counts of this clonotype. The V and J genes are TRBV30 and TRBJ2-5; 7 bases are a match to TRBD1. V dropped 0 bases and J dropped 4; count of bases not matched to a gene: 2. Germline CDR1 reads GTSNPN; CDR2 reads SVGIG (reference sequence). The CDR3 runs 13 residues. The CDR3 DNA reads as TGTGCCTGGAGTGTAGGGGGCGTAGAGACCCAGTACTTC. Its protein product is CAWSVGGVETQYF.

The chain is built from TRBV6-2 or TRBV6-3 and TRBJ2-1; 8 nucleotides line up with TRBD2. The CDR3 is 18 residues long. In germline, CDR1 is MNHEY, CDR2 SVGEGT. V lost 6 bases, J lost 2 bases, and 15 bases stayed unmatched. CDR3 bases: TGTGCCAGCAGCGACGAACCGGGACTAGTATCTCCCTACAATGAGCAGTTCTTC. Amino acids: CASSDEPGLVSPYNEQFF.

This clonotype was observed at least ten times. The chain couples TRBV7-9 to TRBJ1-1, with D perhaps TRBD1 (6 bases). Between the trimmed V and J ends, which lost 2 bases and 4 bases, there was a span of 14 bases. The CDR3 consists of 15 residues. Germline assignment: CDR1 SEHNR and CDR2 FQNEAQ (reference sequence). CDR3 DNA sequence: TGTGCCAGCAGCTTATCGGGGGGCCAGGGCACTGAAGCTTTCTTT. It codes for CASSLSGGQGTEAFF.

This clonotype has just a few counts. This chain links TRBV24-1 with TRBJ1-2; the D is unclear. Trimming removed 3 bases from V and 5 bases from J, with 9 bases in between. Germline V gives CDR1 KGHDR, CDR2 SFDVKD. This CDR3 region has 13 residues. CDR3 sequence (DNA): TGTGCCACCAGTGATCCCGCAGGATATGGCTACACCTTC. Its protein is CATSDPAGYGYTF.

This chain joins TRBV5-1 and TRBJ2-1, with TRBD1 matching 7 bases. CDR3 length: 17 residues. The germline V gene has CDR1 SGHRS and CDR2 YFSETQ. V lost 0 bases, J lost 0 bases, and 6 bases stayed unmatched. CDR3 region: CASSLGTGDSSYNEQFF. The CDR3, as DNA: TGCGCCAGCAGCTTGGGAACAGGGGATAGCTCCTACAATGAGCAGTTCTTC. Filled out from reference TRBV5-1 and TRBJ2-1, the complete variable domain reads KAGVTQTPRYLIKTRGQQVTLSCSPISGHRSVSWYQQTPGQGLQFLFEYFSETQRNKGNFPGRFSGRQFSNSRSEMNVSTLELGDSALYLCASSLGTGDSSYNEQFFGPGTRLTVL.